This T cell receptor (beta chain) was profiled in a study of blood T cell repertoires in COVID-19. Across the whole study: Italy, Spain and the United States were the sources of the convalescent and acute COVID-19 samples. The cDNA or gDNA used as material had been derived from T cells, B-cell-depleted T cells, or PBMCs.

Patients of the Seattle cohort, enrolled during active infection, were followed longitudinally. The repertoire was sequenced with immunoSEQ multiplex PCR; TCRdb's copy has only in-frame clones and lacks some. The profile shows 250,000 to 350,000 clones, approximately 84% of them singletons. The germline CDR1 and CDR2 sequences are SGHRS and YFSETQ. CDR3 length equals 16 residues. Losses at the gene ends were 5 bases for V and 1 base for J; bases not matched to a gene: 8. Input material: peripheral blood. The chain has TRBV5-1 and TRBJ2-1, with 8 nucleotides matching TRBD2. The source of this sequence is a human donor with COVID-19, enrolled during active disease. The donor label of this sample is uncertain. The CDR3 DNA reads as TGCGCCAGCAGTGCCGCGGGAGGAGGGTCCTACAATGAGCAGTTCTTC. Residues: CASSAAGGGSYNEQFF.